This TCR beta chain came from a study of blood T cell repertoires in COVID-19. Using immunoSEQ multiplex PCR, the repertoire was profiled, and TCRdb retains in-frame clones only, with some absent. The sample records 260,000 or so clones, over 75% being singletons. Clinical history as reported by participants underpinned cohort assignment. Recovery among Cohort 3 donors was established by two negative PCRs, clearance, or symptom resolution. The CDR3 covers 14 residues. The V segment lost 2 bases and the J segment 1 base; nucleotides outside the gene matches: 1. The germline V gene encodes CDR1 SGHKS and CDR2 YYEKEE (reference sequence).

This clonotype originated in a man aged 18 to 29 who had recovered from COVID-19. The chain employs TRBV5-5 and TRBJ2-5; TRBD2 matches at 8 bases. The sequencing sample was made of PBMCs or T cells enriched from blood (not recorded which). DNA of the CDR3: TGTGCCAGCAGCTTTACTAGCGGCCAAGAGACCCAGTACTTC. This sequence encodes CASSFTSGQETQYF.